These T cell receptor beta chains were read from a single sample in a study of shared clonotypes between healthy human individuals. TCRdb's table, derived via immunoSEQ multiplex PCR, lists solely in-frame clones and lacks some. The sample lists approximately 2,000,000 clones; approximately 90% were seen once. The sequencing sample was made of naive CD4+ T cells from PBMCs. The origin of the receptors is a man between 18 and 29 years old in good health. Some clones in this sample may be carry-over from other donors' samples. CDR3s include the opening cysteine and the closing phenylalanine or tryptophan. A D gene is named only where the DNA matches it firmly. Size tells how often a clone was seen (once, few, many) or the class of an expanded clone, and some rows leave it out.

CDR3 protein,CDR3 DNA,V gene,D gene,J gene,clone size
CASSLYARGLGNEQFF,TGTGCCAGCAGCTTATACGCCAGGGGCCTGGGCAATGAGCAGTTCTTC,TRBV7-2,NA,TRBJ2-1,NA
CATTSRDSAQYF,TGTGCCACCACTTCACGAGACAGTGCGCAGTATTTT,TRBV11-2,NA,TRBJ2-3,once
CASSVGQWDEQFF,TGTGCCAGCAGCGTGGGACAGTGGGATGAGCAGTTCTTC,TRBV9,TRBD1,TRBJ2-1,NA
CASSLGGRTPRAYEQYF,TGTGCCAGCAGCTTGGGGGGGCGGACACCAAGGGCCTACGAGCAGTACTTC,TRBV11-1,NA,TRBJ2-7,NA
CASSRPSSGGPYNEQFF,TGCGCCAGCAGTCGACCCTCTTCGGGAGGGCCTTACAATGAGCAGTTCTTC,TRBV23-1,TRBD2,TRBJ2-1,NA
CASMSKAYEQYF,TGTGCCAGCATGTCAAAGGCCTACGAGCAGTACTTC,TRBV2,NA,TRBJ2-7,NA
CASTPGWGQQETQYF,TGTGCCAGCACCCCGGGATGGGGACAGCAAGAGACCCAGTACTTC,TRBV6-5,TRBD1,TRBJ2-5,NA
CASSLSPYSGAFF,TGTGCCAGCAGCCTAAGCCCCTACTCAGGAGCTTTCTTT,TRBV14,NA,TRBJ1-1,NA
CASSFYPGLADTGELFF,TGTGCCAGTAGTTTTTACCCGGGACTAGCGGACACCGGGGAGCTGTTTTTT,TRBV19,TRBD2,TRBJ2-2,NA
CASRRDNGVETQYF,TGCGCCAGCAGACGGGACAACGGAGTAGAGACCCAGTACTTC,TRBV5-1,NA,TRBJ2-5,NA
CASSQGRQETQYF,TGTGCCAGCAGCCAAGGCCGCCAAGAGACCCAGTACTTC,TRBV14,NA,TRBJ2-5,NA
CASSLAAAEQYF,TGTGCCAGCAGCTTAGCAGCGGCCGAGCAGTACTTC,TRBV7-2,NA,TRBJ2-7,once
CASSLGNSREQYF,TGTGCCAGCAGTTTAGGAAACTCCAGAGAGCAGTACTTC,TRBV27,NA,TRBJ2-7,NA
CSGGSGLRLEAFF,TGCAGCGGGGGGTCGGGGCTACGGCTTGAAGCTTTCTTT,TRBV29-1,NA,TRBJ1-1,NA
CASSLLQGAGNTIYF,TGCGCCAGCAGCTTGCTTCAGGGGGCCGGAAACACCATATATTTT,TRBV5-1,TRBD1,TRBJ1-3,NA
CAISDNRGSGEKLFF,TGTGCCATCAGTGATAACAGGGGGTCGGGTGAAAAACTGTTTTTT,TRBV10-3,TRBD1,TRBJ1-4,NA
CASSQARGGSIADTQYF,TGTGCCAGCAGCCAAGCTCGGGGCGGGAGCATCGCAGATACGCAGTATTTT,TRBV4-2,TRBD2,TRBJ2-3,NA
CASSRTSDKQETQYF,TGTGCCAGCAGCCGGACTAGCGACAAGCAAGAGACCCAGTACTTC,TRBV7-3,TRBD2,TRBJ2-5,NA
CASRNPRDRGKETQYF,TGTGCCAGCAGGAACCCCCGGGACAGGGGAAAAGAGACCCAGTACTTC,TRBV28,TRBD1,TRBJ2-5,NA
CASSQGPKTDNEQFF,TGCGCCAGCAGCCAAGGACCGAAAACCGACAATGAGCAGTTCTTC,TRBV4-1,NA,TRBJ2-1,NA
CASSIGTAPNEKLFF,TGTGCCAGCAGCATTGGGACAGCCCCTAATGAAAAACTGTTTTTT,TRBV9,TRBD1,TRBJ1-4,NA
CASSLFPGQETQYF,TGCGCCAGCAGCTTGTTTCCCGGACAAGAGACCCAGTACTTC,TRBV5-1,NA,TRBJ2-5,NA
CASSPRDGGPEQFF,TGTGCCAGCAGTCCCCGGGACGGCGGTCCTGAGCAGTTCTTC,TRBV27,NA,TRBJ2-1,NA
CASSLGTGIHEQYF,TGTGCCAGCAGCTTGGGGACAGGGATCCACGAGCAGTACTTC,TRBV5-4,TRBD1,TRBJ2-7,NA
CASSPGQLNTEAFF,TGTGCCAGCAGCCCAGGGCAGTTGAACACTGAAGCTTTCTTT,TRBV9,NA,TRBJ1-1,once
CASSPGTGAQPQHF,TGTGCCAGCTCACCGGGGACGGGCGCTCAGCCCCAGCATTTT,TRBV18,NA,TRBJ1-5,once
CASSLGLLAGANVLTF,TGCGCCAGCAGCTTGGGCTTGTTGGCTGGGGCCAACGTCCTGACTTTC,TRBV5-1,NA,TRBJ2-6,NA
CASSPRDTMEKLFF,TGTGCCAGCTCGCCACGGGACACCATGGAAAAACTGTTTTTT,TRBV18,NA,TRBJ1-4,NA
CASSLNRGRETQYF,TGTGCCAGCAGCTTAAACAGGGGGCGAGAGACCCAGTACTTC,TRBV7-9,TRBD1,TRBJ2-5,NA
CASSVGTGGTETQYF,TGTGCCAGCAGCGTTGGGACAGGAGGTACAGAGACCCAGTACTTC,TRBV9,TRBD1,TRBJ2-5,NA
CAWKQGARNEKLFF,TGTGCCTGGAAACAGGGGGCCCGCAATGAAAAACTGTTTTTT,TRBV30,TRBD1,TRBJ1-4,NA
CARSFPWDSHGGYTF,TGTGCCAGAAGCTTCCCTTGGGACAGCCATGGGGGCTACACCTTC,TRBV7-5,NA,TRBJ1-2,NA
CASSLSPGRVGAGNTIYF,TGTGCCAGCAGTTTATCCCCAGGCCGGGTAGGGGCTGGAAACACCATATATTTT,TRBV28,NA,TRBJ1-3,NA
CASSLPDRNIQYF,TGTGCCAGCAGTTTACCCGATAGAAACATTCAGTACTTC,TRBV28,NA,TRBJ2-4,NA
CASSRDRVRGEQYF,TGTGCCAGCAGCCGGGACAGGGTTCGCGGCGAGCAGTACTTC,TRBV5-4,TRBD1,TRBJ2-7,NA
CSVGRLAGRDEQFF,TGCAGCGTTGGACGACTAGCGGGTCGGGATGAGCAGTTCTTC,TRBV29-1,TRBD2,TRBJ2-1,NA
CASSLGPGNYGYTF,TGTGCCAGCAGCTTAGGTCCGGGGAACTATGGCTACACCTTC,TRBV7-2,NA,TRBJ1-2,NA
CASSLSGGYEQYF,TGTGCCAGCAGCTTGTCAGGGGGGTACGAGCAGTACTTC,TRBV11-3,NA,TRBJ2-7,once
CASKRGQNTEAFF,TGTGCCAGCAAGAGAGGACAGAACACTGAAGCTTTCTTT,TRBV6-5,NA,TRBJ1-1,few